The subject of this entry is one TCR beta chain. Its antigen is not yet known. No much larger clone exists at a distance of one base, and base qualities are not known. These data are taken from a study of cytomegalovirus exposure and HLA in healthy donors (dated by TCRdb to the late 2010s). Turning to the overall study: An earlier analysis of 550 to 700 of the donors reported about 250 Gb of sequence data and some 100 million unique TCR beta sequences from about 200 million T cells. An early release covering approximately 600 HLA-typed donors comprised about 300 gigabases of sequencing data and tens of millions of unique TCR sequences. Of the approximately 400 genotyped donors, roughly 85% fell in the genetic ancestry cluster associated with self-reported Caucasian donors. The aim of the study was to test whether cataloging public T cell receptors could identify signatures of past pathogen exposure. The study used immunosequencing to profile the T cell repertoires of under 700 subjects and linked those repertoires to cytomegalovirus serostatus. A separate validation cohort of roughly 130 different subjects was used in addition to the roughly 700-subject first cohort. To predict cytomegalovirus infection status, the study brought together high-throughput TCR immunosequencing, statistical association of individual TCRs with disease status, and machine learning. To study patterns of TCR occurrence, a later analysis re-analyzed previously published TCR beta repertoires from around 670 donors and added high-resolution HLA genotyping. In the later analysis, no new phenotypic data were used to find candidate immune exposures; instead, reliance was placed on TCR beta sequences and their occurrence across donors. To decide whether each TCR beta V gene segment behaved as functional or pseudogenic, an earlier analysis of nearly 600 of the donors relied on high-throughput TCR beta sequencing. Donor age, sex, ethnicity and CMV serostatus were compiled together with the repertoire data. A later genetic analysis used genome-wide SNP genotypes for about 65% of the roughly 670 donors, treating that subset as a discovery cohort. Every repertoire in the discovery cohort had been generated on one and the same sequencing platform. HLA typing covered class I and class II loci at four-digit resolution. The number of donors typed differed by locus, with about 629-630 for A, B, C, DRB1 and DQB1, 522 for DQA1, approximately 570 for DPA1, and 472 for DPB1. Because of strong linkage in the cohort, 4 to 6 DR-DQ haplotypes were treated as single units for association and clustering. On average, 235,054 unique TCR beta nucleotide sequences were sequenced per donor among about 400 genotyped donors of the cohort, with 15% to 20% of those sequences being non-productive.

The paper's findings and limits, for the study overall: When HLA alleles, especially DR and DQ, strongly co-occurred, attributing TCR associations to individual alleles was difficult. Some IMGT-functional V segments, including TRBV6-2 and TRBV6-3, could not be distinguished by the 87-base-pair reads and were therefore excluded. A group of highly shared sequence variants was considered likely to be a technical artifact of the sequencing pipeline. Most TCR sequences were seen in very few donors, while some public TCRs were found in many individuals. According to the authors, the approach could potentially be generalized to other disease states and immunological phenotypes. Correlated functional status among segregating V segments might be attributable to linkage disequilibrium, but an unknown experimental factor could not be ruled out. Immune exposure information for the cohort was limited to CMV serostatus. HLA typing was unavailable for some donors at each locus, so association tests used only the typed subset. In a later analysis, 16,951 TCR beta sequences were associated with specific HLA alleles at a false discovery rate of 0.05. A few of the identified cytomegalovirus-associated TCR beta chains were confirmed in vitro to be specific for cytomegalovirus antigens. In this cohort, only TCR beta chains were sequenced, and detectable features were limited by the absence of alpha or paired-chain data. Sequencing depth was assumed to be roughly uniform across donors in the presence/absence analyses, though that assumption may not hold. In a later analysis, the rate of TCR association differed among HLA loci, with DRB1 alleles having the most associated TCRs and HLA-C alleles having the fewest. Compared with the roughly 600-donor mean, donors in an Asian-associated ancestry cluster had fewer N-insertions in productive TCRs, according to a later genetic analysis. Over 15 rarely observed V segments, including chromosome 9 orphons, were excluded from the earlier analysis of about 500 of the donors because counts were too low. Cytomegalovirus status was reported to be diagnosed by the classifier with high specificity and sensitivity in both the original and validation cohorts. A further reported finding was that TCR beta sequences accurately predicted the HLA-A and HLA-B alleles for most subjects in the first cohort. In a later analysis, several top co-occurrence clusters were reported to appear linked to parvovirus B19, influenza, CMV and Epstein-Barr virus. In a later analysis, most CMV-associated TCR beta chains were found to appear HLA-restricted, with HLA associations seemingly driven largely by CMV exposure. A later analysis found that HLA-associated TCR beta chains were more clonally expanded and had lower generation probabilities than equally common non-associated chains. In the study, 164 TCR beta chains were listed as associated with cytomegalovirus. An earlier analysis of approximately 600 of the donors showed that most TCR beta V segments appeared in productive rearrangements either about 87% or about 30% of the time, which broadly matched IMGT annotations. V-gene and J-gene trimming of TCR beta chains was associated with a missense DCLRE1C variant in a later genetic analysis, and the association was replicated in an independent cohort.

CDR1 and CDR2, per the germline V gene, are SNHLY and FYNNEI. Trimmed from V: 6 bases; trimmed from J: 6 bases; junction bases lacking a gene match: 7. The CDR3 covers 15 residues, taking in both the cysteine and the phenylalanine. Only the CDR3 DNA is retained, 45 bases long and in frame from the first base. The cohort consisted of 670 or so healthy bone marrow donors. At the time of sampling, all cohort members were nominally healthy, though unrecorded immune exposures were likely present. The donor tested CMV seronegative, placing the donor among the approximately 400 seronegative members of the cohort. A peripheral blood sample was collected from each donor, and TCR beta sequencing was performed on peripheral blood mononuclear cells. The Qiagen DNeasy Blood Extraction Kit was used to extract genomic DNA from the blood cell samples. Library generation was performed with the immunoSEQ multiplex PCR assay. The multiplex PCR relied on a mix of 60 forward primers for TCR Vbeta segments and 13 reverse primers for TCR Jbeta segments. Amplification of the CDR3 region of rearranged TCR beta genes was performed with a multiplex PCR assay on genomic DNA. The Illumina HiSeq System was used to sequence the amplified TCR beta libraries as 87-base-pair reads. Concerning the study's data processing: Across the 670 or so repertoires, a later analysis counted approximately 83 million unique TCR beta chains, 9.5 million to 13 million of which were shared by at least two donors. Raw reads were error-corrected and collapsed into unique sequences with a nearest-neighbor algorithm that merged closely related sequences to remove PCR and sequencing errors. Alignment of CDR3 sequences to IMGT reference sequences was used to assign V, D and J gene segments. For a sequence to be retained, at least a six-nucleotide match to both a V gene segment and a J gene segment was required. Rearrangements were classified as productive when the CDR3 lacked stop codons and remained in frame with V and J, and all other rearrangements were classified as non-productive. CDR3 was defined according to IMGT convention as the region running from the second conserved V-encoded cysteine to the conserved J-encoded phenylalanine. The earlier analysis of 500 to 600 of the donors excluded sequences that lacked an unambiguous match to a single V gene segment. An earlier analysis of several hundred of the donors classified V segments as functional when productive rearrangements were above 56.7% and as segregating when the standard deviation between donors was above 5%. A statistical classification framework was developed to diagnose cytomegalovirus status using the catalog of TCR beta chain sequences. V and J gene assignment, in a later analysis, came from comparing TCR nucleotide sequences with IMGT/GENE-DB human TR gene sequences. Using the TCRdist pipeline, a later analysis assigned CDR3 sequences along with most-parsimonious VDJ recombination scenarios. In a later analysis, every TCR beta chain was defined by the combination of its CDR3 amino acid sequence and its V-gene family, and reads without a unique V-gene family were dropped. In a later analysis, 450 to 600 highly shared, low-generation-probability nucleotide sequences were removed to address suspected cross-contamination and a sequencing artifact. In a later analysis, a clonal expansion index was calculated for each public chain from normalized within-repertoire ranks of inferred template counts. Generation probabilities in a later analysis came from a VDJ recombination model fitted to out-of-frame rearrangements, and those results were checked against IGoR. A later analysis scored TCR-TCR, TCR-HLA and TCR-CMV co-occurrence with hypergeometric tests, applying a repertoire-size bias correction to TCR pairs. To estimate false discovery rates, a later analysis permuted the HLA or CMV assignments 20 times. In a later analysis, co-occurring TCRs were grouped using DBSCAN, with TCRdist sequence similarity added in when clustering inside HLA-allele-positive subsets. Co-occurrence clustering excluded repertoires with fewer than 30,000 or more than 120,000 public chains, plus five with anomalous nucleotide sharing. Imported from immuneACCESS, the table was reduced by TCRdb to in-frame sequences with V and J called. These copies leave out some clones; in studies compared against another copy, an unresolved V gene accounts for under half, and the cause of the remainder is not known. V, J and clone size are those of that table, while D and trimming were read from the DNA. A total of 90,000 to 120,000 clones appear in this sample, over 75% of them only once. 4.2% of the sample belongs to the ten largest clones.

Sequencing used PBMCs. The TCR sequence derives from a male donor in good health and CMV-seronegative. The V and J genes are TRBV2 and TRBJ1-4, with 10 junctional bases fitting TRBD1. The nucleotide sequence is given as TGTGCCAGCAGGGACAGGGGGAGGTCTGATGAAAAACTGTTTTTT. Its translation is CASRDRGRSDEKLFF.